This paragraph covers one TCR beta chain sequence. Repertoires were generated with immunoSEQ multiplex PCR, while TCRdb's copy carries only in-frame clones and drops some. The repertoire holds 650,000 to 950,000 clones, approximately 85% seen once, with 0.0095% to 0.011% in the top ten. CDR3 size: 14 residues. CDR1 is MDHEN, CDR2 SYDVKM, per germline. The V gene lost 2 bases and the J gene lost 3 bases, with 10 bases spanning the gap. This sample is part of a study of shared T cell receptors in the human thymus. In addition, the sample was reused for a study of human thymus T cells. From that report: Resections that were taken during corrective heart surgery supplied the thymus tissue.

This sequence originates from a girl less than two years old with a congenital heart defect. The sequenced sample consisted of thymocytes. V usage is TRBV28 and J usage is TRBJ1-2; maybe TRBD1 (5 bases). CDR3 in DNA: TGTGCCAGCAGTTTAAGTCCGGGGGACTATGGCTACACCTTC. This gives the protein CASSLSPGDYGYTF.